One sample yielded the 7 T cell receptor beta chains listed below, sequenced in a study of blood T cells in healthy people across ages. The use of a sample-barcoded 5' primer and a J-beta primer mix characterized a second PCR of 7 to 11 cycles. Each CDR3 protein is one row after TCRdb ran MiXCR on the 5' RACE reads. This table has more than 800,000 distinct CDR3 sequences, 25% to 30% appearing once. The sample taken for sequencing was blood. The receptors were gathered from a woman aged 80 or over in good health.

This clonotype appeared many times. The rearrangement joins TRBV27 to TRBJ2-7; 7 bases line up with TRBD1. The CDR3 has 14 residues. Germline V gene sequence: CDR1 MNHEY, CDR2 SMNVEV (reference sequence). With 5 bases clipped from V and 6 bases from J, the junction kept 10 bases outside the gene matches. The CDR3 loop is CASSALTGQAEQYF. CDR3 nucleotide sequence: TGTGCCAGCAGTGCGCTGACAGGGCAGGCCGAGCAGTACTTC.

This clonotype was seen many times. The rearrangement links TRBV29-1 to TRBJ2-5; 12 positions agree with TRBD2. There are 15 residues in the CDR3. Germline V gives CDR1 SQVTM, CDR2 ANQGSEA. V was clipped by 5 bases and J by 2 bases; unmatched bases: 6. The CDR3 sequence is CSVSLAGGQQETQYF. Here the CDR3 DNA reads TGCAGCGTTTCTCTAGCGGGGGGGCAACAAGAGACCCAGTACTTC. The entire variable domain, with the rest obtained from reference TRBV29-1 and TRBJ2-5, is as follows: SAVISQKPSRDICQRGTSLTIQCQVDSQVTMMFWYRQQPGQSLTLIATANQGSEATYESGFVIDKFPISRPNLTFSTLTVSNMSPEDSSIYLCSVSLAGGQQETQYFGPGTRLLVL.

The V and J genes are TRBV2 and TRBJ1-1; D may be TRBD1 (5 bases). Germline loops: CDR1 SNHLY, CDR2 FYNNEI. This CDR3 is 16 amino acids long. V dropped 4 bases and J dropped 9 bases, with 24 bases sitting between them. DNA for the CDR3: TGTGCCAGCAGTGGCCCTACCGGGACCCGAAACGACAAAGCTTTCTTT. Its translation is CASSGPTGTRNDKAFF.

This clonotype was recorded many times. The chain couples TRBV25-1 to TRBJ2-3; either TRBD1 or TRBD2 may supply D (7 bases each). CDR1 is MGHDK and CDR2 is SYGVNS in the germline V gene. The V and J ends lost 6 bases and 4 bases respectively, with 17 bases between them. This CDR3 spans 15 amino acids. The CDR3 sequence is CASRPGGGRSDTQYF. The CDR3 nucleotides read TGTGCCAGCAGGCCAGGGGGGGGGCGGTCAGATACGCAGTATTTT. Supplemented by reference TRBV25-1 and TRBJ2-3, the full variable domain reads EADIYQTPRYLVIGTGKKITLECSQTMGHDKMYWYQQDPGMELHLIHYSYGVNSTEKGDLSSESTVSRIRTEHFPLTLESARPSHTSQYLCASRPGGGRSDTQYFGPGTRLTVL.

This clonotype has a count of ten or more. The chain employs TRBV4-3 and TRBJ1-5, with a tentative D call TRBD1 (5 bases). From germline, CDR1 is LGHNA and CDR2 YSLEER. The CDR3 is made up of 13 amino acids. V was shortened by 3 bases and J by 7 bases, with 10 bases between the two germline ends. The CDR3 is CASSQMGGQPQHF. The DNA of the CDR3 is TGCGCCAGCAGCCAGATGGGGGGACAGCCCCAGCATTTT.

This clonotype was detected ten times or more. The rearrangement joins TRBV11-3 to TRBJ2-7; tentative D call: TRBD1 (6 bases). Per germline, CDR1 SGHNT and CDR2 YENEEA. The CDR3 is 13 residues long. V was trimmed by 5 bases and J by 3 bases, leaving 11 bases between them. CDR3 in DNA: TGTGCCAGCAGCAGAGGGGGTGGCTACGAGCAGTACTTC. Translating gives CASSRGGGYEQYF.

The CDR3 reads CASSWQGTNTEAFF. The CDR3 DNA is TGTGCCAGCAGTTGGCAGGGGACGAACACTGAAGCTTTCTTT. V usage is TRBV27 and J usage is TRBJ1-1, with a possible D match to TRBD1 (6 bases). The CDR3 is made up of 14 amino acids. CDR1 and CDR2 (germline): MNHEY, SMNVEV (reference sequence). V was clipped by 4 bases and J by 1 base, with 10 bases between them.